This TCR beta chain came from a study of T cell repertoires in cytomegalovirus infection. TCRdb recomputed calls from the reads with MiXCR, one row per CDR3 protein. Among 200,000 to 250,000 distinct CDR3 sequences listed, over 20% were seen once. At least ten counts were recorded for this clonotype. Trimming stripped 8 bases from V and 1 base from J, with 16 bases between. CDR1 is MNHEY, CDR2 SVGEGT, per germline. This CDR3 is 15 amino acids long. Material: CD8+ T cells from PBMCs. The V and J genes are TRBV6-2 or TRBV6-3 and TRBJ2-3, with D tentatively TRBD2 (6 bases). The receptor was derived from a human donor in good health (CMV status not recorded). Some clones in this sample may be carry-over from other donors' samples. As DNA, the CDR3 is TGTGCCAGCCTCGGGGACTTTCAGCGCACAGATACGCAGTATTTT. The encoded protein is CASLGDFQRTDTQYF.